Shown below are 27 T cell receptor beta chains from a single sample sequenced in a study of blood T cells in healthy people across ages. For the second PCR, which ran for roughly 7 to 11 cycles, a sample-barcoded 5' primer and a J-beta primer mix were used. Using its own MiXCR run on the 5' RACE reads, TCRdb lists one record per CDR3 protein. The sample lists roughly 800,000 distinct CDR3 sequences, roughly 64% occurring once. Sequenced: blood. The source of these receptors is a young man in good health.

This rearrangement joins TRBV9 to TRBJ2-7, with D perhaps assigned TRBD1 or TRBD2 (5 bases each). Trimming left V 3 bases short and J 1 base short, with 11 bases between. The CDR3 loop spans 14 amino acids. CDR1 SGDLS and CDR2 YYNGEE come from the germline V gene. CDR3 nucleotide sequence: TGTGCCAGCAGCGGACGGGACGTTTCCTACGAGCAGTACTTC. This encodes CASSGRDVSYEQYF.

This clonotype was counted a few times. V gene TRBV20-1 combines with J gene TRBJ1-2, with TRBD1 as a possible D gene (6 bases). V lost 6 bases and J 4 bases, leaving 9 bases between the germline ends. The CDR3 extends over 11 amino acids. CDR1 and CDR2 (germline): DFQATT, SNEGSKA (reference sequence). CDR3: CSAGQIYGYTF. The CDR3 DNA sequence: TGCAGTGCCGGACAGATCTATGGCTACACCTTC.

The CDR3 region has the DNA TGTGCCAGCAGTGCCGATGTGGGGTACAATGAGCAGTTCTTC. Protein: CASSADVGYNEQFF. V gene TRBV9 combines with J gene TRBJ2-1, with D unclear. This CDR3 contains 14 residues. V gave up 5 bases and J gave up 4 bases, with 13 bases separating them. In germline, CDR1 is SGDLS, CDR2 YYNGEE.

CDR3 loop: CASSQETGFSTDTQYF. CDR3 nucleotide sequence: TGCGCCAGCAGCCAAGAGACGGGTTTTAGCACAGATACGCAGTATTTT. The V and J genes are TRBV4-3 and TRBJ2-3; D is undetermined. CDR1 LGHNA and CDR2 YSLEER come from the germline V gene. Deletions cut 0 bases from V and 0 bases from J, with 10 bases between. The CDR3 has 16 amino acids.

The V call is TRBV14, the J call TRBJ2-1, with TRBD1 identical over 11 bases. The germline V gene has CDR1 SGHDN and CDR2 FVKESK. CDR3 length equals 17 residues. The trim removed 4 bases at V and 6 bases at J, leaving 11 bases unmatched. DNA for the CDR3: TGTGCCAGCAGCCCACGACGGGGACAGGGGGTCATCAATGAGCAGTTCTTC. Translating gives CASSPRRGQGVINEQFF.

About this clonotype: Germline is not matched at one junction end, which may reflect a read error. CDR3 DNA sequence: TGTGCCAGTAGCTTAGCCCCAGGGGGCCCCTTATCGCGTGGCTACACCTTC. Protein product: CASSLAPGGPLSRGYTF. The V call is TRBV7-2, the J call TRBJ1-2, with 8 nucleotides matching TRBD1. In germline, CDR1 is SGHTA, CDR2 FQGNSA. CDR3 length: 17 residues.

As for this clonotype: The CDR3 ends on some other residue instead of the conserved phenylalanine or tryptophan, so this is likely a read error. Because the CDR3's place on the DNA is in doubt, the DNA is left out and the CDR3 is given as listed by TCRdb. V and J are TRBV7-2 and TRBJ1-1. From germline, CDR1 is SGHTA and CDR2 FQGNSA. The CDR3 length is 8 residues, termini included. The CDR3: CASSLESG.

This clonotype was detected only a few times. The chain couples TRBV2 to TRBJ2-7; possible D gene TRBD1, 6 bases. V dropped 3 bases and J dropped 4 bases, with 19 bases sitting between them. Germline loops: CDR1 SNHLY, CDR2 FYNNEI. The CDR3 consists of 16 residues. This CDR3 is CASSDVLFGGGYEQYF. In DNA, the CDR3 is TGTGCCAGCAGTGATGTGCTATTTGGGGGCGGATACGAGCAGTACTTC.

This clonotype has a handful of counts. V and J are TRBV28 and TRBJ2-7, with D tentatively TRBD1 (6 bases). The CDR3 is 15 residues long. Trimming took off 5 bases at V and 2 bases at J, with 16 bases between the two ends. Per germline, CDR1 MDHEN and CDR2 SYDVKM. The CDR3 loop reads CASSGKTGIPYEQYF. The CDR3, as DNA: TGTGCCAGCAGTGGAAAGACAGGAATTCCCTACGAGCAGTACTTC.

This clonotype turned up a few times. V is TRBV6-6 and J is TRBJ1-6; D not certain. The V end lost 7 bases, the J end lost 5 bases, and 3 bases lay between the germline ends. The CDR3 has 11 residues. Germline lookup yields CDR1 MNHNY and CDR2 SVGAGI (reference sequence). The CDR3 nucleotides read TGTGCCAGCACCGATAATTCACCCCTCCACTTT. Translating gives CASTDNSPLHF.

This clonotype was picked up a small number of times. The rearrangement uses TRBV20-1 and TRBJ2-7; D possibly corresponds to TRBD2 (5 bases). The CDR3 runs 14 residues. Germline CDR1 is DFQATT and CDR2 is SNEGSKA (reference sequence). V gave up 0 bases and J gave up 1 base, with 10 bases separating them. The DNA of the CDR3 is TGCAGTGCTAGAGAGCACGGAGGTTCCTACGAGCAGTACTTC. Translated, it gives CSAREHGGSYEQYF.

The chain recombines TRBV20-1 with TRBJ1-6; 8 nucleotides agree with TRBD1. The length of the CDR3 is 15 residues. CDR1 DFQATT and CDR2 SNEGSKA come from the germline V gene (reference sequence). V lost 1 base and J lost 7; bases outside the gene matches: 6. The CDR3 DNA reads as TGCAGTGCTAGAGTCGCAGGGGGCTCGAATTCACCCCTCCACTTT. It encodes CSARVAGGSNSPLHF.

The rearrangement joins TRBV5-1 to TRBJ2-3; 8 nucleotides match TRBD1. CDR1 is SGHRS and CDR2 is YFSETQ in the germline V gene. Unmatched junction bases numbered 8, after V lost 0 bases and J lost 5 bases. The CDR3 sequence is 16 residues long. CDR3 amino acids: CASSLVTGEKKDTQYF. The DNA of the CDR3 is TGCGCCAGCAGCTTGGTGACAGGGGAGAAGAAAGATACGCAGTATTTT.

J is TRBJ1-1 and V is TRBV20-1, with 9 bases identical to TRBD1. With V trimmed by 6 bases and J by 5 bases, 4 bases remained unmatched. This CDR3 comprises 12 residues. Germline-derived CDR1 and CDR2 are DFQATT and SNEGSKA (reference sequence). The CDR3 here is CSAPTGGTEAFF. For the CDR3, the DNA is TGCAGTGCCCCGACAGGGGGGACTGAAGCTTTCTTT.

Concerning this clonotype itself: An end of the junction differs from the germline gene, which may be a read error. This sequence joins TRBV9 and TRBJ1-2, with D possibly matching TRBD1 (6 bases). Germline CDR1 reads SGDLS; CDR2 reads YYNGEE. The CDR3 loop spans 12 amino acids. The CDR3 loop is CAGSSRAGDYTF. The CDR3, as DNA: TGTGCCGGCAGCTCTCGGGCAGGGGATTACACCTTC.

This clonotype was found a few times. The V call is TRBV6-2 or TRBV6-3, the J call TRBJ1-2; 8 bases are a match to TRBD1. This CDR3 comprises 13 residues. Germline V gene sequence: CDR1 MNHEY, CDR2 SVGEGT. J gave up 8 bases and V 4 bases, and 6 bases lay outside the gene matches. The CDR3 sequence: CASSSGQGRGYTF. DNA for the CDR3: TGTGCCAGCAGTTCCGGACAGGGCAGGGGCTACACCTTC.

V is TRBV30 and J is TRBJ2-7, with unresolved D. Germline CDR1 GTSNPN, CDR2 SVGIG (reference sequence). This CDR3 region has 14 residues. Trimming cost V 5 bases and J 6 bases, with 20 bases left between them. CDR3 in amino acids: CAWLSSRTTGEQYF. Here the CDR3 DNA reads TGTGCCTGGCTGTCCTCGAGAACGACTGGCGAGCAGTACTTC.

This chain joins TRBV18 and TRBJ2-7; D may be TRBD2 (5 bases). This CDR3 has 14 residues. V lost 2 bases and J lost 5, with 13 bases in between. CDR1 KGHSH and CDR2 LQKENI come from the germline V gene. CDR3 DNA: TGTGCCAGCTCACCAGCCTTCAACGGGGACGAGCAGTACTTC. It is translated as CASSPAFNGDEQYF. Complete variable domain (other parts from reference TRBV18 and TRBJ2-7): NAGVMQNPRHLVRRRGQEARLRCSPMKGHSHVYWYRQLPEEGLKFMVYLQKENIIDESGMPKERFSAEFPKEGPSILRIQQVVRGDSAAYFCASSPAFNGDEQYFGPGTRLTVT.

This clonotype showed up just a few times. The J gene is TRBJ2-5, the V gene TRBV12-3 or TRBV12-4; D gene uncertain. CDR3 size: 13 residues. Trimming stripped 3 bases from V and 0 bases from J, with 5 bases between. The CDR3, as DNA: TGTGCCAGCAGTTTTACTCACCAAGAGACCCAGTACTTC. Translating gives CASSFTHQETQYF.

The chain has TRBV12-3 or TRBV12-4 and TRBJ1-1; 7 nucleotides match TRBD1. Trimming cost V 7 bases and J 6 bases; bases outside gene matches: 5. The CDR3 spans 12 residues. In nucleotides, the CDR3 is TGTGCCAGCAAGGGGGCCGGTTCTGAAGCTTTCTTT. It translates to CASKGAGSEAFF.

V and J are TRBV28 and TRBJ1-5, with TRBD1 matching over 10 bases. This CDR3 has 16 residues. Germline V gives CDR1 MDHEN, CDR2 SYDVKM. With V trimmed by 5 bases and J by 9 bases, 13 bases remained unmatched. The CDR3 loop reads CASSRRRQGARLPQHF. CDR3 nucleotide sequence: TGTGCCAGCAGTCGTCGTAGACAGGGGGCACGTCTGCCCCAGCATTTT.

This clonotype was seen repeatedly, ten times or more. V usage is TRBV5-4 and J usage is TRBJ2-1, with unresolved D. Trimming pared 4 bases from V and 9 bases from J, leaving 8 bases between. The CDR3 is 11 residues long. In germline, CDR1 is SGHNT, CDR2 YYREEE (reference sequence). CDR3: CASSRIGEQFF. CDR3 coding DNA: TGTGCCAGCAGCAGGATAGGTGAGCAGTTCTTC.

The gene calls are TRBV6-1 and TRBJ1-1, with 11 bases lining up with TRBD1. J gave up 10 bases and V 3 bases, and 7 bases lay outside the gene matches. This CDR3 comprises 14 residues. CDR1 and CDR2 from the germline V gene are MNHNS and SASEGT. CDR3 protein: CASSEGQGVVVAFF. CDR3 bases: TGTGCCAGCAGTGAGGGACAGGGGGTTGTGGTAGCTTTCTTT.

The CDR3 reads CSARLGLGLYGYTF. Written as DNA, the CDR3 is TGCAGTGCTAGATTGGGGCTGGGACTCTATGGCTACACCTTC. The chain has TRBV20-1 and TRBJ1-2; D is perhaps TRBD1 (5 bases). The germline V gene has CDR1 DFQATT and CDR2 SNEGSKA (reference sequence). CDR3 length: 14 amino acids. V shed 2 bases and J shed 4 bases, with 14 bases lying between them.

The chain links TRBV6-6 to TRBJ2-5, with 13 nucleotides matching TRBD2. In germline, CDR1 is MNHNY, CDR2 SVGAGI (reference sequence). This CDR3 is 14 amino acids long. J lost 4 bases, V lost 6 bases, and 2 bases had no gene match. CDR3 nucleotide sequence: TGTGCCAGCAGGGGACTAGCGGGGCTAGAGACCCAGTACTTC. Translating it yields CASRGLAGLETQYF.

The J gene is TRBJ2-4, the V gene TRBV20-1, with D tentatively TRBD2 (7 bases). TRBJ2-7 matches the DNA end more closely, so the J call is doubtful. Germline assignment: CDR1 DFQATT and CDR2 SNEGSKA (reference sequence). The CDR3 is 16 amino acids. Here the CDR3 DNA reads TGCAGTGCTAGTAGGGGGGGGGAACGGTTTACGGGCGAGCAGTACTTC. This translates into CSASRGGERFTGEQYF.

Of note for this clonotype: The junction shows a germline mismatch at one end, possibly a read error. The V and J genes are TRBV20-1 and TRBJ1-6, with D possibly matching TRBD1 (5 bases). The CDR3 consists of 14 residues. The germline V gene has CDR1 DFQATT and CDR2 SNEGSKA (reference sequence). CDR3: CSAREGQHNPPLHF. The CDR3 coding sequence is TGCAGTGCTAGAGAGGGGCAGCATAATCCACCCCTCCACTTT.